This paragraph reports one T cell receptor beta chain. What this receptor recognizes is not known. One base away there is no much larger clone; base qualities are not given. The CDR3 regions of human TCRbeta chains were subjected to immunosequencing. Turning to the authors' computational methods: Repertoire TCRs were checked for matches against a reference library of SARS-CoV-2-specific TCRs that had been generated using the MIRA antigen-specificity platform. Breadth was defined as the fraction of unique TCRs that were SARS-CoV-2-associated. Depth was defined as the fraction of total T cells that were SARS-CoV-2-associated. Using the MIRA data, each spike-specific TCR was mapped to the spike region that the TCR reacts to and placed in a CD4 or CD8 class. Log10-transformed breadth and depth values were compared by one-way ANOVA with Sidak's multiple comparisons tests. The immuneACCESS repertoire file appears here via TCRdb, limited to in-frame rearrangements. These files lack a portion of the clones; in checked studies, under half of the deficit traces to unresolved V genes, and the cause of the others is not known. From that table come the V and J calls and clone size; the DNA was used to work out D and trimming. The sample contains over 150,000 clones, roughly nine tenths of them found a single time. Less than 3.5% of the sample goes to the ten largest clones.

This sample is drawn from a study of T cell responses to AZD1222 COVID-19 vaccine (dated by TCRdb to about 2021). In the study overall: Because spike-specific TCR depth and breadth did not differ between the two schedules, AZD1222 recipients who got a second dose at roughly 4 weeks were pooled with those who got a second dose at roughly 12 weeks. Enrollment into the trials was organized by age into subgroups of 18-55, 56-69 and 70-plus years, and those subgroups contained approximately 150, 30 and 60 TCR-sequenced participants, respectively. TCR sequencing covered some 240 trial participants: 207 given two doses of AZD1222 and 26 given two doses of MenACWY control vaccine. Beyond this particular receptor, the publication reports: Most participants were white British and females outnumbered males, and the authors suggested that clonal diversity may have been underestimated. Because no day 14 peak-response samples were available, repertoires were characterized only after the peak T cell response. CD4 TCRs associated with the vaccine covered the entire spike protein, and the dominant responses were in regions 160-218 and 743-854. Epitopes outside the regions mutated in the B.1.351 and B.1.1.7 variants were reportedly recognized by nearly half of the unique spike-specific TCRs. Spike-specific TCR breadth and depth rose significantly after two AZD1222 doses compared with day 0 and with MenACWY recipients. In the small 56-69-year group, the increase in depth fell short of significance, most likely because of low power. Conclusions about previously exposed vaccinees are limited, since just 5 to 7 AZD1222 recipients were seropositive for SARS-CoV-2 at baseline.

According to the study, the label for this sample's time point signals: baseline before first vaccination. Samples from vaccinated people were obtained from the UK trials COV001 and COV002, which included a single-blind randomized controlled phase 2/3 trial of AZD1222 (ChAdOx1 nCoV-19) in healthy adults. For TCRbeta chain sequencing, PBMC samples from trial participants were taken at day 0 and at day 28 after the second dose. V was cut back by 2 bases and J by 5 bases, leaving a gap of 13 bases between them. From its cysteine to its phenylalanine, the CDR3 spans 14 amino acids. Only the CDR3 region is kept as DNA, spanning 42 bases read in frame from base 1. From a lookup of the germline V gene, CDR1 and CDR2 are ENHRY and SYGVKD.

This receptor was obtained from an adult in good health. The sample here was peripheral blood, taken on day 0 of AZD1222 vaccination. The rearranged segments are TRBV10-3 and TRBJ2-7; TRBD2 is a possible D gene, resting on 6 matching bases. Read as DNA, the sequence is TGTGCCATCAGTGAGGCGACTAGTTTTCACGAGCAGTACTTC. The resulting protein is CAISEATSFHEQYF.